Below are 6 T cell receptor beta chains sequenced from a single sample in a study of immune evolution from preneoplasia to lung adenocarcinoma. Data came from immunoSEQ multiplex PCR; TCRdb stores just in-frame clones and leaves some out. This table holds 25,000 to 30,000 clones, approximately 69% found once. The sample taken for sequencing was FFPE invasive lung adenocarcinoma tissue. These receptors were taken from a person aged 55 to 70 with invasive lung adenocarcinoma. Some clones in this sample may be carry-over from other donors' samples.

This clone was counted only a few times. The chain has TRBV30 and TRBJ2-2; 9 bases align to TRBD2. V trimming: 2 bases; J trimming: 3 bases; junction bases outside the gene matches: 10. Per the germline V gene, CDR1 is GTSNPN and CDR2 is SVGIG (reference sequence). The CDR3 loop spans 17 amino acids. In nucleotides, the CDR3 is TGTGCCTGGAGTAAAGCGGGAGGAGGGCGGTACACCGGGGAGCTGTTTTTT. It specifies CAWSKAGGGRYTGELFF.

In its sample, this clone was seen a few times. The V and J genes are TRBV7-8 and TRBJ2-3; D call uncertain. CDR3 length: 12 amino acids. V was trimmed by 5 bases and J by 4 bases, leaving 7 bases between them. Germline V gene lookup returns CDR1 SGHVS and CDR2 FQNEAQ. The CDR3 sequence: CASSALSDTQYF. CDR3 DNA sequence: TGTGCCAGCAGCGCCCTTTCAGATACGCAGTATTTT.

Written as DNA, the CDR3 is TGTGCCAGCAGCTTCATAAGGATGGCAGATACGCAGTATTTT. Amino acids: CASSFIRMADTQYF. The chain has TRBV7-2 and TRBJ2-3; D uncertain. The germline V and J ends were trimmed by 3 bases and 4 bases, with 11 bases remaining between them. The CDR3 covers 14 residues. CDR1 and CDR2 from the germline V gene are SGHTA and FQGNSA.

The chain combines TRBV5-5 with TRBJ1-1; maybe TRBD1 (5 bases). The CDR3 loop spans 15 amino acids. Trimming left V 1 base short and J 6 bases short, with 16 bases between. The germline V gene has CDR1 SGHKS and CDR2 YYEKEE (reference sequence). DNA of the CDR3: TGTGCCAGCAGCTTGACGGTTCGGGGGAGTTCTGAAGCTTTCTTT. As protein: CASSLTVRGSSEAFF.

This chain connects TRBV29-1 to TRBJ2-1; TRBD2 matches 12 bases. Looked up from germline, CDR1 is SQVTM and CDR2 is ANQGSEA. The CDR3 length is 16 residues. V was clipped by 1 base and J by 7 bases; unmatched bases: 8. The CDR3 DNA is TGCAGCGTTGAAGCTAGCGGGAGGGGGGGTATTAATGAGCAGTTCTTC. As protein: CSVEASGRGGINEQFF.

This sequence joins TRBV10-1 and TRBJ2-7; 11 bases are a match to TRBD2. CDR3 length: 16 residues. The V gene end was trimmed by 8 bases and the J gene end by 3 bases; junction bases not matched to a gene: 12. CDR1 is WNHNN, CDR2 SYGVQD, per germline (reference sequence). DNA of the CDR3: TGCGCCAGCGTCGGGTTAGCGGGAGGGCCCGGCTACGAGCAGTACTTC. Translating it yields CASVGLAGGPGYEQYF.